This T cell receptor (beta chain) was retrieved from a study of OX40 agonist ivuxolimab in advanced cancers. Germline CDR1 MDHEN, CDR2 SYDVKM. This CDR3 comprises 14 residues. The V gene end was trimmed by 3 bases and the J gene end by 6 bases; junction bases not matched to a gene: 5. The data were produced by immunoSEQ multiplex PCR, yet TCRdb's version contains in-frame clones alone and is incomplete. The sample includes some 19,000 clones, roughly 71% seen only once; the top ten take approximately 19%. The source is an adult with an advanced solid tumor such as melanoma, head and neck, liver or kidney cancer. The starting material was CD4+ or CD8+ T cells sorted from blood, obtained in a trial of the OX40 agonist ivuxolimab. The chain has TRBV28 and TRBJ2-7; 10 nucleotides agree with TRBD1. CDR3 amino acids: CASSFRQGAGEQYF. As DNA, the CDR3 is TGTGCCAGCAGTTTTCGACAGGGGGCGGGCGAGCAGTACTTC.